This note documents a single T cell receptor beta chain sequence. The antigen this receptor binds is unknown. Because it lacks the conserved phenylalanine or tryptophan at the end, this CDR3 is likely a read error. The data were taken from a study of blood T cells in healthy people across ages (dated by TCRdb to between 2015 and 2017). In terms of the full investigation: Template switching captured roughly one uniquely barcoded TCR beta cDNA molecule per two T cells in model experiments. To track age-related changes in TCR beta repertoire diversity, the study relied on deep sequencing normalized with unique cDNA molecular identifiers. Donors were grouped into four age groups: young (average 16 years), middle-aged (about 38), aged (around 56) and long-lived (around 80). Donors of different ages were randomly distributed across sequencing lanes to avoid experimental bias. The study analyzed two additional independent replicas of 1 million unique cDNA reads from the same blood draw for two donors, one aged 18 to 30 and one aged 80 or older.

Study-wide conclusions, independent of this receptor: Because donor CMV infection status was unknown, age-related changes in expanded clonotypes were potentially confounded. Estimates of total diversity based on one million sequenced T cells were considered lower bounds and underestimates. The long-lived group showed more naive CD4+ T cells, fewer expanded clones and increased TCR diversity than the aged group, suggesting age selection. There was a strong correlation between observed TCR beta diversity and the percentage of naive T cells measured by flow cytometry. Observed TCR beta diversity per million T cells fell roughly linearly with age, and a significant reduction was already apparent by age roughly 41. Since profiling was done on bulk unsorted PBMCs, naive and antigen-experienced compartments could not be conclusively compared.

The 35 to 40 donors, aged about 6 to 95 years, were systemically healthy Caucasian individuals from Russia. Roughly 10 milliliters of peripheral blood were collected from each donor into EDTA-treated Vacutainer tubes. Ficoll-Paque density-gradient centrifugation was used to isolate PBMCs, with at least 7 million per sample. Total RNA, at least 6 micrograms per sample, was extracted from PBMCs with Trizol reagent. Naive CD45RAhigh/CD27high T cell percentages were measured by flow cytometry on a PBMC aliquot from every donor. Library prep was done by 5' RACE. Sequencing instrument: Illumina HiSeq 2500. The second PCR ran for roughly 7 to 11 cycles and used a J-beta primer mix along with a sample-barcoded 5' primer. A unique molecular identifier was introduced onto each TCR beta cDNA molecule by a template-switch 5' adaptor carrying 12 random nucleotides. Each sample yielded at least 2.5 million CDR3-containing paired-end reads. All of the RNA was converted into first-strand cDNA using the Mint cDNA synthesis kit, with a TRBC-specific oligonucleotide serving as the primer. Following uracil-DNA glycosylase treatment, all cDNA underwent a first 18-cycle PCR with the universal primers M1SS and BC2_uni_R. Per the authors' processing: For normalization, 1 million high-quality reads, each with a distinct molecular identifier, were randomly selected from each sample. Reads sharing molecular identifiers were discarded rather than binned into consensus sequences. CDR3 identification, clonotype clustering and error correction used MiTCR with a Q25 quality threshold and the strictest error-elimination algorithm. A nonparametric unseen species model with Euler transformation was used to estimate lower-bound total TCR beta diversity. Clones were called with MiXCR by TCRdb after fastp trimmed the public reads at Q25, and only in-frame beta chains were retained. Rows with a matching CDR3 protein are joined into one entry that keeps the most common DNA and genes. The V and J calls follow TCRdb's processing rather than the paper's. For this sample the table gives approximately 730,000 distinct CDR3 sequences, of which about 42% were detected only once. 20% to 25% of the sample comes from the top ten.

Trimming removed 3 bases from V and 6 bases from J, leaving 5 bases between the germline ends. The germline V gene (reference sequence) sets CDR1 to LNHDA and CDR2 to SQIVND. Ends included, the CDR3 has 11 residues. The read is trimmed to its CDR3 DNA, 33 bases read in frame from base 1. The sequence derives from an older woman in good health. The rearrangement combines TRBV19 with TRBJ1-2, with no confident D gene call. Sequencing was done on a sample of blood. The CDR3 loop reads CASSIQDGYTS. The base sequence is TGTGCCAGTAGTATCCAGGATGGCTACACCTCC.